A selection of T cell receptor beta chains follows, all from one sample in a study of blood T cell repertoires in COVID-19. TCRdb keeps only in-frame clones here, not all; method: immunoSEQ multiplex PCR. The table has 240,000 or so clones, roughly 91% seen once. The sample taken for sequencing was PBMCs or T cells enriched from blood (not recorded which). The receptor set was obtained from a man aged 40-49 years who had recovered from COVID-19. CDR3s include the opening cysteine and the closing phenylalanine or tryptophan. D genes are given only for firm matches. The size entry is marked missing in some rows and otherwise reads once, few, many or a size class.

clone_size	j_call	v_call	d_call	cdr3_nt	cdr3_aa
-	TRBJ2-1	TRBV9	TRBD2	TGTGCCAGCAGCGTGGTTGGGACTAGCGTCGTCAATGAGCAGTTCTTC	CASSVVGTSVVNEQFF
once	TRBJ2-1	TRBV30	TRBD1	TGTGCCTGGAGTCCCGGACAGGGAGGTCGGAATGAGCAGTTCTTC	CAWSPGQGGRNEQFF
-	TRBJ1-5	TRBV6-5	TRBD1	TGTGCCAGCAGTAACTCCAGGGGGAGCAATCAGCCCCAGCATTTT	CASSNSRGSNQPQHF
-	TRBJ2-2	TRBV9	-	TGTGCCAGCAGCTTCCCCGGTGGAGGCGGCGCGAACACCGGGGAGCTGTTTTTT	CASSFPGGGGANTGELFF
-	TRBJ1-2	TRBV28	TRBD1	TGTGCCAGCAGTCCACCATCAGGGGACAGTATATTCTATGGCTACACCTTC	CASSPPSGDSIFYGYTF
-	TRBJ2-7	TRBV20-1	TRBD2	TGCAGTGCTAGTCCCGTGGCTAGCGGGAATACCTACGAGCAGTACTTC	CSASPVASGNTYEQYF
-	TRBJ1-1	TRBV7-6	-	TGTGCCAGCAGCCACGGTATCCGGGGTGGGAACACTGAAGCTTTCTTT	CASSHGIRGGNTEAFF
-	TRBJ2-7	TRBV11-3	-	TGTGCCAGCAGCTTAGTCCGTCAGTCAATGGACGAGCAGTACTTC	CASSLVRQSMDEQYF
-	TRBJ2-7	TRBV18	-	TGTGCCAGCTCACCCCGGGACTCATCCTACGAGCAGTACTTC	CASSPRDSSYEQYF
-	TRBJ2-2	TRBV29-1	TRBD2	TGCAGCGCCCGTTCTGCGGGGGATCATAACACCGGGGAGCTGTTTTTT	CSARSAGDHNTGELFF
-	TRBJ1-4	TRBV18	TRBD1	TGTGCCAGCTCACCATCTCTTACCGGGACAGGGGATGAAAAACTGTTTTTT	CASSPSLTGTGDEKLFF
-	TRBJ1-1	TRBV18	-	TGTGCCAGCTCACCACCCCGATCAGGACAGAAGAACACTGAAGCTTTCTTT	CASSPPRSGQKNTEAFF
-	TRBJ1-5	TRBV28	TRBD1	TGTGCCAGCAGTGAAGGGACAGGGAAAAGCAATCAGCCCCAGCATTTT	CASSEGTGKSNQPQHF
once	TRBJ1-3	TRBV18	-	TGTGCCAGCTCACCTCAGGCCGGGACAACATCTGGAAACACCATATATTTT	CASSPQAGTTSGNTIYF
-	TRBJ1-5	TRBV6-1	TRBD1	TGTGCCAGCAGTGCCCGACAGGGCCCTGGCAATCAGCCCCAGCATTTT	CASSARQGPGNQPQHF
-	TRBJ2-7	TRBV12-3/TRBV12-4	-	TGTGCCAGCAGTTGGCGCGGGTCCTACGAGCAGTACTTC	CASSWRGSYEQYF
-	TRBJ2-7	TRBV4-1	TRBD1	TGCGCCAGCAGCCCGAGGGACAGCTACGAGCAGTACTTC	CASSPRDSYEQYF
-	TRBJ1-5	TRBV21-1	-	TGTGCCAGCAGCCAAGCCGAACACGGGACAGCCAACAATCAGCCCCAGCATTTT	CASSQAEHGTANNQPQHF
-	TRBJ1-1	TRBV2	-	TGTGCCAGACCGGGACAATCCACTGAAGCTTTCTTT	CARPGQSTEAFF
-	TRBJ2-7	TRBV5-1	TRBD2	TGCGCCAGCAGCCCGCCTAGCGGGGCCTACGAGCAGTACTTC	CASSPPSGAYEQYF
few	TRBJ1-3	TRBV27	-	TGTGCCACCGTCTCCGGAAACACCATATATTTT	CATVSGNTIYF
-	TRBJ2-2	TRBV11-3	-	TGTGCCAGCAGCTTGGGGCAGATGAACACCGGGGAGCTGTTTTTT	CASSLGQMNTGELFF
-	TRBJ2-2	TRBV5-1	TRBD1	TGCGCCAGCAGCTTGGGGGCTACAGGGGCGACCGGGGAGCTGTTTTTT	CASSLGATGATGELFF
few	TRBJ2-3	TRBV30	TRBD2	TGTGCCTGGAGTGTACGTGGCGGGGGGTACACAGATACGCAGTATTTT	CAWSVRGGGYTDTQYF
-	TRBJ2-7	TRBV11-3	TRBD1	TGTGCCAGCAGCTTCGCCCGACAGGGAGACTACGAGCAGTACTTC	CASSFARQGDYEQYF
-	TRBJ2-2	TRBV28	-	TGTGCCAGCAGTTTCCCCCAGGTGAACACCGGGGAGCTGTTTTTT	CASSFPQVNTGELFF
-	TRBJ1-2	TRBV10-3	-	TGTGCCATCAGTGAGTGGGCAGGGGCCACTAACTATGGCTACACCTTC	CAISEWAGATNYGYTF
-	TRBJ1-1	TRBV7-6	-	TGTGCCAGCAGCCCCATAGGGACTCCTTATGATGTGGTGAACACTGAAGCTTTCTTT	CASSPIGTPYDVVNTEAFF
-	TRBJ2-7	TRBV5-1	-	TGCGCCAGCAGCTTGGCAACAGTCTTCTACGAGCAGTACTTC	CASSLATVFYEQYF
-	TRBJ2-2	TRBV19	TRBD1	TGTGCCAGTAGTTTATTAACCGGGACAGGGGGCGTCGGGGAGCTGTTTTTT	CASSLLTGTGGVGELFF
-	TRBJ1-4	TRBV5-7	-	TGTGCCAGCAGCTCTGAGGGTAGTTCCAGGGAAAAACTGTTTTTT	CASSSEGSSREKLFF
once	TRBJ1-5	TRBV7-3	-	TGTGCCAGCAGTTCTAGACCCAATCAGCCCCAGCATTTT	CASSSRPNQPQHF
-	TRBJ2-3	TRBV5-1	TRBD2	TGCGCCAGCAGCCCGGGGGCCTCAGCGGGGGGCACAGATACGCAGTATTTT	CASSPGASAGGTDTQYF
few	TRBJ1-1	TRBV19	-	TGTGCCAGTACCATATCGGGGACAACCAACACTGAAGCTTTCTTT	CASTISGTTNTEAFF
few	TRBJ1-2	TRBV7-9	TRBD1	TGTGCCAGCAGCTTAATAAGACAGGGGGACTATGGCTACACCTTC	CASSLIRQGDYGYTF
once	TRBJ2-7	TRBV7-9	-	TGTGCCAGCAGCTTGGACAGCTCCTACGAGCAGTACTTC	CASSLDSSYEQYF
-	TRBJ1-1	TRBV6-4	-	TGTGCCAGCACAGAGTTCCCCGGGGGCACTGAAGCTTTCTTT	CASTEFPGGTEAFF
-	TRBJ2-7	TRBV10-3	TRBD2	TGTGCCATCAGTGATCCGCGGGAGGGGGATGAGCAGTACTTC	CAISDPREGDEQYF
few	TRBJ1-1	TRBV7-9	-	TGTGCCAGCAGCTTAGTGAGCACTGAAGCTTTCTTT	CASSLVSTEAFF
once	TRBJ2-5	TRBV3-1/TRBV3-2	TRBD2	TGTGCCAGCAGCCGTGGACTAGCGGGGGTCCCGGAGACCCAGTACTTC	CASSRGLAGVPETQYF